Each of the 24 T cell receptor beta chains below was sequenced from the same sample in a study of blood T cell repertoires in COVID-19. Using immunoSEQ multiplex PCR, the repertoire was profiled, and TCRdb retains in-frame clones only, with some absent. The sample carries under 300,000 clones, roughly 88% recorded once. The sample taken for sequencing was PBMCs or T cells enriched from blood (not recorded which). The origin of the receptors is a woman aged 40 to 50 with acute COVID-19.

V and J are TRBV30 and TRBJ2-1; 13 nucleotides line up with TRBD2. V gave up 0 bases and J gave up 1 base; unmatched junction bases: 3. The CDR3 spans 17 residues. Germline CDR1 reads GTSNPN; CDR2 reads SVGIG (reference sequence). In DNA form, the CDR3 reads TGTGCCTGGAGTGTGGGGGGACTAGCGGGGTCCTACAATGAGCAGTTCTTC. Translation: CAWSVGGLAGSYNEQFF. Full variable domain (missing parts from reference TRBV30 and TRBJ2-1): SQTIHQWPATLVQPVGSPLSLECTVEGTSNPNLYWYRQAAGRGLQLLFYSVGIGQISSEVPQNLSASRPQDRQFILSSKKLLLSDSGFYLCAWSVGGLAGSYNEQFFGPGTRLTVL.

The chain recombines TRBV27 with TRBJ2-1, with D perhaps matching TRBD2 (6 bases). The V gene lost 5 bases and the J gene lost 4 bases, with 18 bases spanning the gap. Germline V CDR1 and CDR2: MNHEY, SMNVEV (reference sequence). The CDR3 is made up of 16 amino acids. CDR3 coding DNA: TGTGCCAGCAGTGGAACCGCTCTAGCGAGTTACAATGAGCAGTTCTTC. It encodes CASSGTALASYNEQFF.

This clone was picked up one time. The chain joins TRBV7-6 to TRBJ2-7; 11 bases map to TRBD2. V was pared by 3 bases and J by 7 bases, with 11 bases of the junction left unmatched. Germline V lookup: CDR1 SGHVS, CDR2 FNYEAQ. The CDR3 covers 16 residues. CDR3 sequence: CASSFLGTSGGGEQYF. CDR3 coding DNA: TGTGCCAGCAGCTTCCTAGGGACTAGCGGAGGGGGGGAGCAGTACTTC.

The chain is built from TRBV9 and TRBJ1-3; D not certain. The germline gives CDR1 SGDLS, CDR2 YYNGEE. This CDR3 is built from 14 residues. The V and J ends lost 0 bases and 2 bases respectively, with 6 bases between them. CDR3 sequence: CASSVEEPGNTIYF. In nucleotides, the CDR3 is TGTGCCAGCAGCGTAGAGGAGCCTGGAAACACCATATATTTT.

The V call is TRBV15, the J call TRBJ2-1; D possibly corresponds to TRBD2 (6 bases). From germline, CDR1 is LNHNV and CDR2 YYDKDF (reference sequence). The CDR3 spans 15 residues. V was trimmed by 0 bases and J by 3 bases, leaving 9 bases between them. For the CDR3, the DNA is TGTGCCACCAGCAGAGAAGCGGAGGGCTACAATGAGCAGTTCTTC. This encodes CATSREAEGYNEQFF. The full variable domain, its missing parts supplied by reference TRBV15 and TRBJ2-1, is DAMVIQNPRYQVTQFGKPVTLSCSQTLNHNVMYWYQQKSSQAPKLLFHYYDKDFNNEADTPDNFQSRRPNTSFCFLDIRSPGLGDTAMYLCATSREAEGYNEQFFGPGTRLTVL.

The chain joins TRBV4-1 to TRBJ2-6; 9 positions match TRBD1. Trimming removed 0 bases from V and 1 base from J; junction bases left unmatched: 7. The germline V gene has CDR1 MGHRA and CDR2 YSYEKL. The CDR3 length is 19 residues. As DNA, the CDR3 is TGCGCCAGCAGCCAAGAGGCACCCGGGACAGGGTCTGGGGCCAACGTCCTGACTTTC. Amino acids: CASSQEAPGTGSGANVLTF.

The chain carries TRBV15 and TRBJ2-1; 7 bases fit TRBD1. V lost 2 bases, J lost 3 bases, and 4 bases stayed unmatched. CDR1 LNHNV and CDR2 YYDKDF come from the germline V gene (reference sequence). The CDR3 covers 15 residues. CDR3 in DNA: TGTGCCACCAGCAGAACCGGGACAGTCTACAATGAGCAGTTCTTC. This gives the protein CATSRTGTVYNEQFF.

The genes are TRBV14 and TRBJ1-2; D perhaps matches TRBD1 (6 bases). CDR1 is SGHDN and CDR2 is FVKESK in the germline V gene. V lost 4 bases and J lost 13, with 25 bases in between. There are 15 residues in the CDR3. CDR3 coding DNA: TGTGCCAGCAGCCGGGGCAGGGGTCTCCGAGTGGAGGTCACCTTC. It is translated as CASSRGRGLRVEVTF.

The chain joins TRBV4-1 to TRBJ2-4, with 12 bases fitting TRBD2. Germline V gives CDR1 MGHRA, CDR2 YSYEKL. The CDR3 consists of 20 residues. V shed 0 bases and J 3 bases; nucleotides not matched to a gene: 12. CDR3 region: CASSQEGPSGGAGGKNIQYF. The CDR3 DNA sequence: TGCGCCAGCAGCCAAGAAGGTCCTAGCGGGGGGGCCGGTGGCAAAAACATTCAGTACTTC.

The CDR3 DNA reads TGTGCCAGCAGCCTGACAGGGGGTGATGAAAAACTGTTTTTT. Translated: CASSLTGGDEKLFF. The genes are TRBV5-6 and TRBJ1-4, with 9 bases identical to TRBD1. V dropped 4 bases and J dropped 6; count of bases not matched to a gene: 4. CDR1 SGHDT and CDR2 YYEEEE come from the germline V gene. The CDR3 is 14 residues long.

This chain uses TRBV5-6 with TRBJ2-7; D unclear. This CDR3 spans 11 amino acids. Germline loops: CDR1 SGHDT, CDR2 YYEEEE. Trimming stripped 2 bases from V and 5 bases from J, with 5 bases between. As DNA, the CDR3 is TGTGCCAGCAGCTTTTGGCACGAGCAGTACTTC. Protein product: CASSFWHEQYF.

The V gene is TRBV2, the J gene TRBJ2-5; 16 bases match TRBD2. The CDR3 extends over 16 amino acids. Trimming at V came to 6 bases and at J to 2 bases, leaving 3 bases not matched to a gene. Germline V gene lookup returns CDR1 SNHLY and CDR2 FYNNEI. The CDR3 reads CASSAGLAGGQETQYF. Written as DNA, the CDR3 is TGTGCCAGCAGCGCGGGACTAGCGGGGGGGCAAGAGACCCAGTACTTC. The whole variable domain, filled in from reference TRBV2 and TRBJ2-5, reads EPEVTQTPSHQVTQMGQEVILRCVPISNHLYFYWYRQILGQKVEFLVSFYNNEISEKSEIFDDQFSVERPDGSNFTLKIRSTKLEDSAMYFCASSAGLAGGQETQYFGPGTRLLVL.

CDR3: CASNPPGGNEQFF. The CDR3 DNA is TGTGCCAGCAACCCCCCCGGCGGGAATGAGCAGTTCTTC. The chain recombines TRBV12-3 or TRBV12-4 with TRBJ2-1; D might be TRBD2 (5 bases). CDR3 length: 13 amino acids. V lost 7 bases, J lost 7 bases, and 14 bases lay in between.

The V call is TRBV18, the J call TRBJ1-6, with a possible D match to TRBD1 (5 bases). This CDR3 is 17 amino acids long. V shed 3 bases and J shed 1 base, with 13 bases lying between them. Germline lookup yields CDR1 KGHSH and CDR2 LQKENI. The CDR3 nucleotides are TGTGCCAGCTCACCCACGGCGGGGGTGTCCTATAATTCACCCCTCCACTTT. As protein: CASSPTAGVSYNSPLHF.

J is TRBJ1-2 and V is TRBV6-6, with 8 bases that match TRBD1. Per germline, CDR1 MNHNY and CDR2 SVGAGI (reference sequence). The V segment lost 7 bases and the J segment 5 bases; nucleotides outside the gene matches: 9. The length of the CDR3 is 14 residues. CDR3 protein: CASKQKDRAYGYTF. CDR3 bases: TGTGCCAGCAAACAAAAGGACAGGGCTTATGGCTACACCTTC.

The chain couples TRBV5-8 to TRBJ2-1; 7 nucleotides agree with TRBD2. Trimming at V came to 2 bases and at J to 2 bases, leaving 4 bases not matched to a gene. The CDR3 sequence is 15 residues long. In germline, CDR1 is SGHTS, CDR2 YDEGEE. The CDR3 spells CASSLRGVPYNEQFF. The CDR3 DNA reads TGTGCCAGCAGCTTACGGGGGGTCCCCTACAATGAGCAGTTCTTC.

This chain joins TRBV11-1 and TRBJ1-6; the D is unclear. The V end lost 1 base, the J end lost 6 bases, and 7 bases lay between the germline ends. CDR1 is SGHAT and CDR2 is FQDESV in the germline V gene (reference sequence). There are 14 residues in the CDR3. The CDR3 loop reads CASSLDSLNSPLHF. Here the CDR3 DNA reads TGTGCCAGCAGCTTAGACAGCCTTAATTCACCCCTCCACTTT.

This clone has a single count. The chain uses TRBV5-6 and TRBJ2-5; D call uncertain. Trimming cost V 4 bases and J 7 bases, with 17 bases left between them. From germline, CDR1 is SGHDT and CDR2 YYEEEE. The CDR3 length is 14 residues. The CDR3 sequence: CASSAQLGLGTQYF. For the CDR3, the DNA is TGTGCCAGCAGCGCCCAGCTAGGCCTCGGGACCCAGTACTTC.

This chain joins TRBV5-6 and TRBJ2-3; D may be TRBD2 (5 bases). The germline V gene encodes CDR1 SGHDT and CDR2 YYEEEE. Trimming pared 4 bases from V and 4 bases from J, leaving 13 bases between. The CDR3 sequence is 14 residues long. The CDR3 DNA reads as TGTGCCAGCAGCCCGCTGGACTCGGCAGATACGCAGTATTTT. Protein sequence: CASSPLDSADTQYF.

The chain couples TRBV9 to TRBJ2-1; 14 bases map to TRBD2. The junction had 5 bases not matched to a gene; V was cut back by 3 bases and J by 3 bases. The germline CDR1 and CDR2 sequences are SGDLS and YYNGEE. The CDR3 loop spans 17 amino acids. The CDR3 nucleotides are TGTGCCAGCAGCGCGGGGGGACTAGCGGGAGTCTACAATGAGCAGTTCTTC. This encodes CASSAGGLAGVYNEQFF.

The chain combines TRBV28 with TRBJ1-1, with D tentatively TRBD1 (5 bases). V lost 7 bases to trimming and J lost 0 bases, with 9 bases between them. The CDR3 totals 13 residues. Per germline, CDR1 MDHEN and CDR2 SYDVKM. CDR3 in DNA: TGTGCCAGCACCGAGACAGTGAACACTGAAGCTTTCTTT. Translation gives CASTETVNTEAFF.

The chain employs TRBV4-1 and TRBJ1-1; maybe TRBD1 (5 bases). Trimming cost V 4 bases and J 0 bases, with 15 bases left between them. The CDR3 has 16 amino acids. Germline loops: CDR1 MGHRA, CDR2 YSYEKL. In nucleotides, the CDR3 is TGCGCCAGCAGCCCCTCCCGTGGGGCCATGAACACTGAAGCTTTCTTT. Residues: CASSPSRGAMNTEAFF.

V gene TRBV28 combines with J gene TRBJ1-6, with TRBD1 matching over 8 bases. The V segment lost 5 bases and the J segment 9 bases; nucleotides outside the gene matches: 6. Per the germline V gene, CDR1 is MDHEN and CDR2 is SYDVKM. This CDR3 is built from 14 residues. CDR3 coding DNA: TGTGCCAGCAGTGGCAGGGGGCAAGGTTCACCCCTCCACTTT. It yields the protein CASSGRGQGSPLHF.

This sequence joins TRBV18 and TRBJ2-7, with TRBD2 matching 9 bases. V trimming: 2 bases; J trimming: 2 bases; junction bases outside the gene matches: 16. This CDR3 is built from 19 residues. In germline, CDR1 is KGHSH, CDR2 LQKENI. CDR3 nucleotides: TGTGCCAGCTCACCAGCCGTTCATAGCGGGGGAATTGTCGCCTACGAGCAGTACTTC. Its translation is CASSPAVHSGGIVAYEQYF.